This TCR beta chain was recovered during a study of blood T cell repertoires in COVID-19. The wider study: Material from acute and convalescent COVID-19 was sourced from the United States, Italy and Spain.

This clone appeared once. In the original analysis: Estimates of nucleated cell counts were drawn from the amplification of reference gene primers. Clones were read by immunoSEQ multiplex PCR, and TCRdb kept only the in-frame ones, dropping some. V, J and clone size are those of that table, while D and trimming were read from the DNA. The table shows fewer than 70,000 clones, with 75% to 90% occurring only once. This CDR3 has 15 residues. CDR1 and CDR2 from the germline V gene are SNHLY and FYNNEI. V shed 5 bases, J shed 1 base, and the junction held 6 bases outside the gene matches. The sequenced sample consisted of peripheral blood. The rearrangement uses TRBV2 and TRBJ2-5; 8 bases match TRBD2. The sequence was collected from a man aged 50-59 years with active COVID-19. CDR3 nucleotides: TGTGCCAGCAGTTACCTGACTAGCGCCCAAGAGACCCAGTACTTC. Protein: CASSYLTSAQETQYF.